Sequencing of this T cell receptor (beta chain) was carried out in a study of blood T cell repertoires in COVID-19. The V end was cut by 5 bases, the J end by 8 bases, with 12 bases between. From germline, CDR1 is SEHNR and CDR2 FQNEAQ (reference sequence). The CDR3 covers 13 residues. This table comes from immunoSEQ multiplex PCR, and its TCRdb copy is limited to in-frame clones, with some not included. Altogether fewer than 500,000 clones are present, 85% to 90% being singletons, with the ten largest covering 1.1%. This TCR came from a man aged 25 to 45 who had recovered from COVID-19. The sequenced sample was PBMCs or T cells enriched from blood (not recorded which). This chain links TRBV7-9 with TRBJ1-4, with a possible D match to TRBD1 (5 bases). CDR3 bases: TGTGCCAGCAGCGGGGGGGATGAAGAAAAACTGTTTTTT. Protein sequence: CASSGGDEEKLFF.